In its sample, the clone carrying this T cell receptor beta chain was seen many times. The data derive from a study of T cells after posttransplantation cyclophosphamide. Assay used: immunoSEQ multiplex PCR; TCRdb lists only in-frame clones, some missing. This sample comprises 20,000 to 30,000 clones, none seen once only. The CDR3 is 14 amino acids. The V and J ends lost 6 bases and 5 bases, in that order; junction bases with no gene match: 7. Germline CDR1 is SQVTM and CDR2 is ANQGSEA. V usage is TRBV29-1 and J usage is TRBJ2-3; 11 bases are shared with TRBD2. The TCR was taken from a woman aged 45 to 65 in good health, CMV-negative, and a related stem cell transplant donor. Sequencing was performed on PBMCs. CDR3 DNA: TGCAGCGTAACCCCTAGCGGGAGGATAGATACGCAGTATTTT. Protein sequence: CSVTPSGRIDTQYF.